The 14 T cell receptor beta chains listed next were all sequenced from one sample in a study of identical twins. From the 5' RACE reads, TCRdb called clonotypes with MiXCR, one entry per CDR3 protein. The sample records 400,000 to 650,000 distinct CDR3 sequences, approximately 22% being singletons. Separately, the same data were catalogued under a study of T cells expressing NK-cell markers.

What was sequenced was CD4+ T cells sorted from blood. The receptor source for this set is a woman aged 18 to 35 in good health.

This chain connects TRBV20-1 to TRBJ2-7; D uncertain. Germline CDR1 and CDR2: DFQATT and SNEGSKA (reference sequence). Trimming shortened V by 4 bases and J by 0 bases, and 10 bases separated the two germline ends. The CDR3 sequence is 13 residues long. CDR3 DNA sequence: TGCAGTGCTATGATACTTGCCTCCTACGAGCAGTACTTC. It yields the protein CSAMILASYEQYF.

The chain couples TRBV12-3 or TRBV12-4 to TRBJ1-1; D uncertain. V lost 5 bases to trimming and J lost 2 bases, with 12 bases between them. The CDR3 loop spans 14 amino acids. Here the CDR3 reads CASSAVRPNTEAFF. CDR3 nucleotide sequence: TGTGCCAGCAGTGCTGTTCGGCCTAACACTGAAGCTTTCTTT.

The chain joins TRBV3-1 to TRBJ1-4, with no clear D. Trimming pared 0 bases from V and 7 bases from J, leaving 9 bases between. CDR3 length equals 14 residues. Germline V CDR1 and CDR2: LGHDT, YNNKEL (reference sequence). CDR3 nucleotides: TGTGCCAGCAGCCAAGATATAGGCGGTGAAAAACTGTTTTTT. Translated, it gives CASSQDIGGEKLFF. The full variable domain, with the rest looked up from reference TRBV3-1 and TRBJ1-4, is DTAVSQTPKYLVTQMGNDKSIKCEQNLGHDTMYWYKQDSKKFLKIMFSYNNKELIINETVPNRFSPKSPDKAHLNLHINSLELGDSAVYFCASSQDIGGEKLFFGSGTQLSVL.

This clonotype was seen only once. The chain combines TRBV20-1 with TRBJ1-3; maybe TRBD1 (6 bases). Germline CDR1 is DFQATT and CDR2 is SNEGSKA (reference sequence). The CDR3 sequence is 14 residues long. V lost 3 bases and J 4 bases, leaving 13 bases between the germline ends. The CDR3: CSARGHLSGNTIYF. The DNA of the CDR3 is TGCAGTGCTAGGGGACACCTAAGCGGAAACACCATATATTTT.

The rearrangement links TRBV29-1 to TRBJ2-7; 10 bases agree with TRBD1. This CDR3 has 14 residues. Germline V gene sequence: CDR1 SQVTM, CDR2 ANQGSEA. Germline trimming cut 7 bases from V and 3 bases from J; bases unmatched to any gene: 9. The CDR3 nucleotides read TGCAGCGCTGCCAAGGACAGGGGGGTCTACGAGCAGTACTTC. As protein: CSAAKDRGVYEQYF.

There are a few counts of this clonotype. This chain links TRBV6-1 with TRBJ1-6, with D hard to call. Trimming cost V 2 bases and J 10 bases, with 15 bases left between them. CDR1 and CDR2 (germline): MNHNS, SASEGT. The CDR3 covers 15 residues. DNA of the CDR3: TGTGCCAGCAGTGAATTAGCATTACAGACATCACCCCTCCACTTT. It yields the protein CASSELALQTSPLHF.

This clonotype was picked up many times. The chain uses TRBV5-1 and TRBJ1-2; D gene uncertain. V lost 3 bases to trimming and J lost 3 bases, with 9 bases between them. From germline, CDR1 is SGHRS and CDR2 YFSETQ. The CDR3 totals 13 residues. The CDR3 DNA reads TGCGCCAGCAGCTCCCCTTGGCACTATGGCTACACCTTC. Its protein is CASSSPWHYGYTF.

The chain recombines TRBV20-1 with TRBJ2-7; 8 nucleotides line up with TRBD1. Germline V gene data show CDR1 as DFQATT and CDR2 as SNEGSKA (reference sequence). The CDR3 covers 12 residues. J gave up 3 bases and V 6 bases, and 4 bases lay outside the gene matches. DNA for the CDR3: TGCAGTGCACCCGGACAGGGCTACGAGCAGTACTTC. Encoded protein: CSAPGQGYEQYF.

This clonotype occurred a few times. The chain employs TRBV25-1 and TRBJ2-5; unclear D gene. Germline lookup yields CDR1 MGHDK and CDR2 SYGVNS. V was shortened by 7 bases and J by 4 bases, with 7 bases between the two germline ends. The CDR3 has 11 amino acids. The CDR3 bases are TGTGCCAGCAAGGAAAGAGAGACCCAGTACTTC. Its translation: CASKERETQYF.

The chain couples TRBV7-2 to TRBJ1-1; no clear D. Germline V lookup: CDR1 SGHTA, CDR2 FQGNSA. CDR3 length: 13 residues. Trimming took 8 bases from V and 5 from J, leaving 15 bases between them. The CDR3 loop is CASGWSRETEAFF. The CDR3 DNA sequence: TGTGCCAGCGGTTGGAGTAGGGAAACTGAAGCTTTCTTT. Combining the CDR3 with reference TRBV7-2 and TRBJ1-1 gives the whole variable domain GAGVSQSPSNKVTEKGKDVELRCDPISGHTALYWYRQSLGQGLEFLIYFQGNSAPDKSGLPSDRFSAERTGGSVSTLTIQRTQQEDSAVYLCASGWSRETEAFFGQGTRLTVV.

V usage is TRBV7-9 and J usage is TRBJ2-3; 7 positions agree with TRBD2. V lost 5 bases, J lost 4 bases, and 12 bases stayed unmatched. CDR3 length equals 16 residues. CDR1 SEHNR and CDR2 FQNEAQ come from the germline V gene (reference sequence). CDR3 sequence: CASSLPGLLRADTQYF. The CDR3 DNA reads as TGTGCCAGCAGCCTACCGGGACTACTGAGGGCAGATACGCAGTATTTT.

The CDR3 DNA reads TGTGCCAGCAGCCAAGTGGGGACAGGGGGAGCGGAGACCCAGTACTTC. Translated, it gives CASSQVGTGGAETQYF. The chain recombines TRBV3-1 with TRBJ2-5; 11 bases fit TRBD1. The CDR3 totals 16 residues. In germline, CDR1 is LGHDT, CDR2 YNNKEL (reference sequence). V was pared by 1 base and J by 5 bases, with 6 bases of the junction left unmatched.

This clonotype has only a few counts. The chain employs TRBV4-1 and TRBJ2-3, with 9 nucleotides matching TRBD2. The CDR3 extends over 15 amino acids. J lost 0 bases, V lost 7 bases, and 5 bases had no gene match. Germline CDR1 and CDR2: MGHRA and YSYEKL. CDR3 region: CASKRAGGSTDTQYF. CDR3 bases: TGCGCCAGCAAAAGAGCGGGGGGAAGCACAGATACGCAGTATTTT.

CDR3 nucleotide sequence: TGTGCCAGCAGCTCCGGGACTAGTATTGCAGATACGCAGTATTTT. Translation: CASSSGTSIADTQYF. The J gene is TRBJ2-3, the V gene TRBV7-2, with 8 bases identical to TRBD2. This CDR3 comprises 15 residues. Losses at the gene ends were 4 bases for V and 4 bases for J; bases not matched to a gene: 7. Germline CDR1 is SGHTA and CDR2 is FQGNSA.